One sample yielded the 20 T cell receptor beta chains listed below, sequenced in a study of T cells in localized non-small cell lung cancer. The method was immunoSEQ multiplex PCR; TCRdb's version includes in-frame clones alone and lacks a portion of them. Counted here are around 70,000 clones, 86% occurring once; the ten biggest clones make up just over 20%. The specimen comprised peripheral blood, sampled before any cancer treatment. Every receptor here comes from a male donor aged 60 or over with stage III squamous cell lung carcinoma.

V and J are TRBV19 and TRBJ1-5; D perhaps matches TRBD1 (6 bases). Germline CDR1 LNHDA, CDR2 SQIVND (reference sequence). The V end lost 10 bases, the J end lost 5 bases, and 24 bases lay between the germline ends. CDR3 length equals 16 residues. The CDR3 region has the DNA TGTGCCACCCAAAAAGGGGGATGGGGGAACGATCAGCCCCAGCATTTT. This gives the protein CATQKGGWGNDQPQHF.

The chain couples TRBV6-6 to TRBJ1-6, with D possibly TRBD1 on 5 matching bases. The V gene's germline CDR1 is MNHNY and CDR2 SVGAGI (reference sequence). The CDR3 has 15 amino acids. V dropped 6 bases and J dropped 9 bases, with 18 bases sitting between them. CDR3 in amino acids: CASRPRGIDLSPLHF. In DNA, the CDR3 is TGTGCCAGCAGACCACGGGGGATCGATCTTTCACCCCTCCACTTT.

This chain uses TRBV6-5 with TRBJ2-2; D perhaps matches TRBD1 (6 bases). Per the germline V gene, CDR1 is MNHEY and CDR2 is SVGAGI. This CDR3 comprises 13 residues. V was trimmed by 8 bases and J by 4 bases, leaving 11 bases between them. The CDR3 spells CASRGGTTGELFF. For the CDR3, the DNA is TGTGCCAGCCGAGGGGGTACCACCGGGGAGCTGTTTTTT.

V gene TRBV7-9 combines with J gene TRBJ1-4; D is perhaps TRBD1 (5 bases). Germline values: CDR1 SEHNR, CDR2 FQNEAQ (reference sequence). This CDR3 comprises 15 residues. Trimming took off 6 bases at V and 2 bases at J, with 13 bases between the two ends. CDR3: CASRGEGWTNEKLFF. The CDR3 coding sequence is TGTGCCAGCAGGGGGGAAGGTTGGACTAATGAAAAACTGTTTTTT.

The chain couples TRBV7-2 to TRBJ1-6; 9 nucleotides align to TRBD1. Germline CDR1 reads SGHTA; CDR2 reads FQGNSA. The CDR3 spans 15 residues. The V and J ends lost 5 bases and 7 bases, in that order; junction bases with no gene match: 6. CDR3 bases: TGTGCCAGCAGCCGAACCGGGACAGGGAATTCACCCCTCCACTTT. Protein product: CASSRTGTGNSPLHF.

This chain joins TRBV5-4 and TRBJ2-1, with 12 bases matching TRBD2. V trimming: 4 bases; J trimming: 7 bases; junction bases outside the gene matches: 9. Germline V gives CDR1 SGHNT, CDR2 YYREEE (reference sequence). The CDR3 covers 16 residues. DNA of the CDR3: TGTGCCAGCAGCCTGCGACTAGCGGGGGTTCAAAATGAGCAGTTCTTC. Residues: CASSLRLAGVQNEQFF.

The chain recombines TRBV5-6 with TRBJ2-1, with a possible D match to TRBD1 (5 bases). Germline V gene lookup returns CDR1 SGHDT and CDR2 YYEEEE. Trimming took off 10 bases at V and 0 bases at J, with 17 bases between the two ends. The CDR3 length is 15 residues. As DNA, the CDR3 is TGTGCCTCTGCAGTCTGGCAGGGCTCCTACAATGAGCAGTTCTTC. This encodes CASAVWQGSYNEQFF.

This clone was detected only a few times. The rearrangement joins TRBV5-1 to TRBJ2-3; a weak D match, TRBD2 (5 bases). Trimming left V 2 bases short and J 1 base short, with 20 bases between. Germline CDR1 and CDR2: SGHRS and YFSETQ. The CDR3 is made up of 18 amino acids. The CDR3 loop is CASSFSGPTGIGTDTQYF. Here the CDR3 DNA reads TGCGCCAGCAGCTTCTCCGGACCGACGGGAATCGGCACAGATACGCAGTATTTT.

J is TRBJ1-5 and V is TRBV7-2, with 10 nucleotides matching TRBD1. Per germline, CDR1 SGHTA and CDR2 FQGNSA. This CDR3 is 13 amino acids long. J was trimmed by 8 bases and V by 3 bases; bases with no gene match: 1. The CDR3 sequence is CASSLGQGKPQHF. The CDR3 DNA follows: TGTGCCAGCAGCTTGGGACAGGGGAAGCCCCAGCATTTT.

The chain carries TRBV7-9 and TRBJ1-6; 7 bases are a match to TRBD1. CDR3 length: 17 amino acids. J was trimmed by 10 bases and V by 1 base; bases with no gene match: 13. Germline V CDR1 and CDR2: SEHNR, FQNEAQ (reference sequence). The CDR3 nucleotides read TGTGCCAGCAGCTTAGGGGGGAGGGGGCGCAGGCTCTCACCCCTCCACTTT. Its protein is CASSLGGRGRRLSPLHF. Combining the CDR3 with reference TRBV7-9 and TRBJ1-6 gives the whole variable domain DTGVSQNPRHKITKRGQNVTFRCDPISEHNRLYWYRQTLGQGPEFLTYFQNEAQLEKSRLLSDRFSAERPKGSFSTLEIQRTEQGDSAMYLCASSLGGRGRRLSPLHFGNGTRLTVT.

This chain joins TRBV7-2 and TRBJ2-3, with D maybe TRBD2 (7 bases). This CDR3 comprises 16 residues. V gave up 3 bases and J gave up 4 bases, with 17 bases separating them. Germline lookup yields CDR1 SGHTA and CDR2 FQGNSA. The CDR3 spells CASSFAGRGGADTQYF. The CDR3 DNA reads as TGTGCCAGCAGCTTCGCTGGGAGGGGGGGAGCAGATACGCAGTATTTT.

The count of this clone is one. V and J are TRBV6-5 and TRBJ2-2, with D perhaps TRBD2 (5 bases). Deletions cut 8 bases from V and 0 bases from J, with 10 bases between. CDR1 is MNHEY and CDR2 is SVGAGI in the germline V gene. CDR3 size: 14 residues. CDR3 protein: CASYRGSNTGELFF. CDR3 nucleotide sequence: TGTGCCAGCTACCGGGGATCGAACACCGGGGAGCTGTTTTTT.

The chain joins TRBV7-8 to TRBJ2-4; 7 bases align to TRBD1. The germline V gene has CDR1 SGHVS and CDR2 FQNEAQ. The CDR3 spans 15 residues. Losses at the gene ends were 1 base for V and 7 bases for J; bases not matched to a gene: 7. The chain's CDR3 is CASSLDRQGSNIQYF. Here the CDR3 DNA reads TGTGCCAGCAGCTTAGACCGACAGGGTTCGAACATTCAGTACTTC.

The rearrangement joins TRBV19 to TRBJ1-1; TRBD1 is a possible D gene (5 bases). With 1 base removed from V and 1 base from J, the gap between germline ends came to 10 bases. Germline V gene lookup returns CDR1 LNHDA and CDR2 SQIVND (reference sequence). The CDR3 length is 15 residues. The CDR3 reads CASSIAGAANTEAFF. The CDR3 DNA follows: TGTGCCAGTAGTATAGCTGGGGCGGCGAACACTGAAGCTTTCTTT.

This clone was counted a single time. The J gene is TRBJ1-1, the V gene TRBV19; the D gene is possibly TRBD1 (6 bases). The germline V gene encodes CDR1 LNHDA and CDR2 SQIVND (reference sequence). Trimming stripped 4 bases from V and 4 bases from J, with 13 bases between. CDR3 length: 14 amino acids. CDR3 coding DNA: TGTGCCAGTAGTACTACAGGGAGGGGCACTGAAGCTTTCTTT. Its protein is CASSTTGRGTEAFF.

The rearrangement joins TRBV29-1 to TRBJ1-2; 7 nucleotides align to TRBD1. Germline assignment: CDR1 SQVTM and CDR2 ANQGSEA. The CDR3 spans 16 residues. Trimming at V came to 5 bases and at J to 7 bases, leaving 19 bases not matched to a gene. The CDR3 sequence: CSVLPPLTGQVGGYTF. The CDR3 DNA reads TGCAGCGTTCTTCCCCCACTGACAGGGCAGGTTGGTGGCTACACCTTC.

V and J are TRBV19 and TRBJ2-5; TRBD2 matches 7 bases. The CDR3 sequence is 14 residues long. Trimming at V came to 4 bases and at J to 2 bases, leaving 4 bases not matched to a gene. Looked up from germline, CDR1 is LNHDA and CDR2 is SQIVND (reference sequence). The CDR3 DNA sequence: TGTGCCAGTAGTAGCGGGGGTCCTCAAGAGACCCAGTACTTC. Its protein is CASSSGGPQETQYF.

This sequence joins TRBV6-7 and TRBJ2-3; no firm D call. TRBV6-7 is an open reading frame whose function is uncertain. CDR3 length equals 14 residues. Trimming took off 7 bases at V and 1 base at J, with 12 bases between the two ends. The CDR3 is CASKRPLGTDTQYF. CDR3 DNA: TGTGCCAGCAAGAGGCCTCTAGGCACAGATACGCAGTATTTT.

A single count supports this clone. This chain joins TRBV19 and TRBJ1-5, with D perhaps matching TRBD1 (5 bases). The CDR3 runs 15 residues. From germline, CDR1 is LNHDA and CDR2 SQIVND (reference sequence). V was pared by 7 bases and J by 3 bases, with 16 bases between. The CDR3 sequence is CASTPRGTLNQPQHF. CDR3 nucleotide sequence: TGTGCCAGTACCCCTAGAGGGACCCTCAATCAGCCCCAGCATTTT.

The genes are TRBV30 and TRBJ1-5; a weak D match, TRBD1 (5 bases). Trimming took 7 bases from V and 3 from J, leaving 16 bases between them. Germline assignment: CDR1 GTSNPN and CDR2 SVGIG (reference sequence). The CDR3 spans 14 residues. CDR3: CASRGRTPNQPQHF. In DNA form, the CDR3 reads TGTGCCTCGAGGGGAAGGACACCCAATCAGCCCCAGCATTTT.